This paragraph covers one T cell receptor beta chain sequence. Its target is not known. The data were taken from a study of Ad26.COV2.S vaccination and SARS-CoV-2 variants. Study summary: As a participant in COV1001, the donor was in the Ad26.COV2.S trial arm. Ad26.COV2.S shots went into the muscle once or twice, 56 days apart. Study findings and constraints: Non-spike TCR breadth was similar in vaccine and placebo recipients.

Profiling relied on immunoSEQ multiplex PCR, and the TCRdb table lists in-frame clones only, not all of them. Among more than 250,000 clones listed, approximately 87% were seen once. Treatment of the sample: 15 to 20 received Ad26.COV2.S at low or high dose, single or two shots; about five received placebo; per-sample allocation not given. Collection of the samples took place on day 63 after the first injection of vaccine or placebo. Vaccine was an Ad26 vector expressing Wuhan-strain SARS-CoV-2 spike. This receptor was identified in a person aged 18-65 years who received the Ad26.COV2.S COVID-19 vaccine or a placebo. The source material was peripheral blood, sampled in a trial of Ad26.COV2.S vaccine versus placebo.

DNA for the CDR3: TGTGCCATCAGGACTAGCGGGATCAACGAGCAGTACTTC. Amino acid sequence: CAIRTSGINEQYF. The rearrangement joins TRBV10-3 to TRBJ2-7; 11 nucleotides agree with TRBD2. Germline CDR1 is ENHRY and CDR2 is SYGVKD. The ends lost 6 bases at V and 5 bases at J; junction bases unmatched: 3. The CDR3 is 13 amino acids.